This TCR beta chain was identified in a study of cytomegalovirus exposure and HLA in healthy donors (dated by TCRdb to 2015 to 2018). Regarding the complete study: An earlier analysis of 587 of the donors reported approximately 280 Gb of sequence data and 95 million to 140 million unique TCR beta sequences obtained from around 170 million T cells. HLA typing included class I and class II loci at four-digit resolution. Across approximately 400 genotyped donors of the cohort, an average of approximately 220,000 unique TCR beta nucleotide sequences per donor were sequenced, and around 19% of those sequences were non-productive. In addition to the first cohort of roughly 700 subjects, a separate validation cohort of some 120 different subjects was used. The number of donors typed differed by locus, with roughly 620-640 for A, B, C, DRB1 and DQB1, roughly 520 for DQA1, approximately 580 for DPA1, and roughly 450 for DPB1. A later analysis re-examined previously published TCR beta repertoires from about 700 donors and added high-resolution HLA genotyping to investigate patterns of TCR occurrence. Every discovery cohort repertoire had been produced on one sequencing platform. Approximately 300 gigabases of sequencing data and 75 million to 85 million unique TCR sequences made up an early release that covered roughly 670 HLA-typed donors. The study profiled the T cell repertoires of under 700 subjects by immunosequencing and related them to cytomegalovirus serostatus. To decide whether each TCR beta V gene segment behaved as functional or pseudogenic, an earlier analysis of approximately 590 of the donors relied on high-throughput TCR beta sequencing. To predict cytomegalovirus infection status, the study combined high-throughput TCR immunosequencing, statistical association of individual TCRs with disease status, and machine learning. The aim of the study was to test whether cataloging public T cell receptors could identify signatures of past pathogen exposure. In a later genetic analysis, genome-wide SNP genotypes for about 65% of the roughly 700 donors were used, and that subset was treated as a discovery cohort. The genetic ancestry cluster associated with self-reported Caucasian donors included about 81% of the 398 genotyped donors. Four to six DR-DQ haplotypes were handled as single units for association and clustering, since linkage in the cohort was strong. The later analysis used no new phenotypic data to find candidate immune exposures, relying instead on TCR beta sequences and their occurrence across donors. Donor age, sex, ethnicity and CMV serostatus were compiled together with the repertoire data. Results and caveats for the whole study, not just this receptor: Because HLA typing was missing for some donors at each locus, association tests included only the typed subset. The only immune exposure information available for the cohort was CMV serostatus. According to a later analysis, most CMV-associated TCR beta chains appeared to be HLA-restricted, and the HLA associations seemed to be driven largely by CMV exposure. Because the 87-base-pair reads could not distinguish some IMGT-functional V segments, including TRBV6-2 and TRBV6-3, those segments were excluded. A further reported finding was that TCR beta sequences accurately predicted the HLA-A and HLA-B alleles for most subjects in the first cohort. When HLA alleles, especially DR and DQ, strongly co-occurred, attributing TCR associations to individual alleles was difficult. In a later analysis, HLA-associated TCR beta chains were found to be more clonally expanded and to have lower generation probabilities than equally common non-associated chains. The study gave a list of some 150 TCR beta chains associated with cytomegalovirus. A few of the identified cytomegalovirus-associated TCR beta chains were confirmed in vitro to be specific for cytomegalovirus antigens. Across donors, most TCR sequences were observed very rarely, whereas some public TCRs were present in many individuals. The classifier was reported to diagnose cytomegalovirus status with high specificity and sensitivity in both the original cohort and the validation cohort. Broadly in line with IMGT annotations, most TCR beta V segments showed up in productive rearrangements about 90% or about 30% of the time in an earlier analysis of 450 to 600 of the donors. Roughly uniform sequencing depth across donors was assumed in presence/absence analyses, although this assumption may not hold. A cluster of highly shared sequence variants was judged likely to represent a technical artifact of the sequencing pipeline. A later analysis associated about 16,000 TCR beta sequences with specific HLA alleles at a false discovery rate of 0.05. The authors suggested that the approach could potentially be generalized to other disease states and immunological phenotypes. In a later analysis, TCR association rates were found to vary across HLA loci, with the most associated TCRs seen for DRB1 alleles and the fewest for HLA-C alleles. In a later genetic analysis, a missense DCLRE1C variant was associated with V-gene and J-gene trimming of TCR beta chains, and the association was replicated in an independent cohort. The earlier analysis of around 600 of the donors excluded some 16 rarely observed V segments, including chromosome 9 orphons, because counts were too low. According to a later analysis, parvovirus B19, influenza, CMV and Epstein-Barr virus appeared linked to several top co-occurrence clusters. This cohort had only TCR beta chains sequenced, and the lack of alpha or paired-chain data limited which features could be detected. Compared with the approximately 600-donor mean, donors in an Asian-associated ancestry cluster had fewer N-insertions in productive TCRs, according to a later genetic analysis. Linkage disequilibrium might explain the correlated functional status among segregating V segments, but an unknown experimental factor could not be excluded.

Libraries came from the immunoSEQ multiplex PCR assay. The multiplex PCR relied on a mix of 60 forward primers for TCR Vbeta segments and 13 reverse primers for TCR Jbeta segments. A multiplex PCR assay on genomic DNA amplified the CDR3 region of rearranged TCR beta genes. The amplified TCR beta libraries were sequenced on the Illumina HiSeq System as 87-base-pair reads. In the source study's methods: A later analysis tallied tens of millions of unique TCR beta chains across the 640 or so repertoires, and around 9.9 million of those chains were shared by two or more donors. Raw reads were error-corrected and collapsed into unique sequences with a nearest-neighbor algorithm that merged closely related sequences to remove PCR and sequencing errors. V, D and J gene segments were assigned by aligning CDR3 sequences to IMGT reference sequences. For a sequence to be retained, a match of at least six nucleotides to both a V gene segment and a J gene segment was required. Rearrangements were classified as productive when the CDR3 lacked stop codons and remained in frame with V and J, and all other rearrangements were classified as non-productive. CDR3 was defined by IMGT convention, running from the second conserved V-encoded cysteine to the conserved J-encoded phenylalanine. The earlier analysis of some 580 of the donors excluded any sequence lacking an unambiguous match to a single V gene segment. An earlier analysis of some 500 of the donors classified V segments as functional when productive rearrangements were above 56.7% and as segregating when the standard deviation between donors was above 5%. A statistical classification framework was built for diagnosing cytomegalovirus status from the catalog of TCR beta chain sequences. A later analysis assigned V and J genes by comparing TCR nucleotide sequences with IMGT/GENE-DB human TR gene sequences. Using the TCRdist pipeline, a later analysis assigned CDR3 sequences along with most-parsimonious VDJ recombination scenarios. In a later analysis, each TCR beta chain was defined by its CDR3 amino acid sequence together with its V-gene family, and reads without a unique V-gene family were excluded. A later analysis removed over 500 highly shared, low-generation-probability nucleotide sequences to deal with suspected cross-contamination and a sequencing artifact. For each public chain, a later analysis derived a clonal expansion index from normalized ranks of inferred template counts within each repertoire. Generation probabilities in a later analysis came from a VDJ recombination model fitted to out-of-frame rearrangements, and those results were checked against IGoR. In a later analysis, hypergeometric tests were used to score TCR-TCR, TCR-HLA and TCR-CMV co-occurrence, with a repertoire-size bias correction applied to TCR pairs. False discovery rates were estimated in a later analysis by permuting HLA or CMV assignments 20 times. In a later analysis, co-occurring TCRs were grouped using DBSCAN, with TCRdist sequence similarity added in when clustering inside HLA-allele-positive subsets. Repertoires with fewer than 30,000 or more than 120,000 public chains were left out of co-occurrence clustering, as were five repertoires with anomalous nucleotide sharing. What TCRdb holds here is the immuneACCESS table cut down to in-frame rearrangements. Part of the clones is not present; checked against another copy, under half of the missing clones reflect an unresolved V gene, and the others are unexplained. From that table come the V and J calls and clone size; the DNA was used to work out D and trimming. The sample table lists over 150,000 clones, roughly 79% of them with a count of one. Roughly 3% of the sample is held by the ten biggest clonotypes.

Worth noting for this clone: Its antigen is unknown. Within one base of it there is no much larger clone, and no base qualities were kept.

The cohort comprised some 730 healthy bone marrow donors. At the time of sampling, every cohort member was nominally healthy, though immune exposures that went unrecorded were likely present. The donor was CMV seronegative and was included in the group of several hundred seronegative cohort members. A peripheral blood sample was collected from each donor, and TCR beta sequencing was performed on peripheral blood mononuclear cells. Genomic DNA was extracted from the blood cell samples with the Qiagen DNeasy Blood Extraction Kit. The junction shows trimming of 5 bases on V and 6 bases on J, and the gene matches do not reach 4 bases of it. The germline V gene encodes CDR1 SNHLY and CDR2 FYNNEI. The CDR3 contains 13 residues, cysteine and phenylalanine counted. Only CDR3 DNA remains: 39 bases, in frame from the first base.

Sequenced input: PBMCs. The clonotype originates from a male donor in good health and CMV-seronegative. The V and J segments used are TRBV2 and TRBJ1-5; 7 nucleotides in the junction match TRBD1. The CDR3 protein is CASSPGQSQPQHF. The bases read TGTGCCAGCAGTCCGGGACAGTCTCAGCCCCAGCATTTT.